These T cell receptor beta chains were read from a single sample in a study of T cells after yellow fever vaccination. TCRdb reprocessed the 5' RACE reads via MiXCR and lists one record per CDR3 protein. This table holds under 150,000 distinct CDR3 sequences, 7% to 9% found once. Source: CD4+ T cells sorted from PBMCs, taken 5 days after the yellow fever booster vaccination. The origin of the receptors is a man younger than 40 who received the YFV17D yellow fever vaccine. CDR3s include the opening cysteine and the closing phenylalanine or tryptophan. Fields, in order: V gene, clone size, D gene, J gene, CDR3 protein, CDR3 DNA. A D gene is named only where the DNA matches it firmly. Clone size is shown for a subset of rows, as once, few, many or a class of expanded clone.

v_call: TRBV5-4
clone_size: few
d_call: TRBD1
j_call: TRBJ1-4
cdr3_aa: CASSPRQGGGNEKLFF
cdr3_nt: TGTGCCAGCAGCCCTAGACAGGGCGGGGGTAATGAAAAACTGTTTTTT

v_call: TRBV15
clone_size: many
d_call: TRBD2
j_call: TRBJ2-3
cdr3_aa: CATSIEREMYF
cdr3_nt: TGTGCCACCAGTATCGAGCGGGAGATGTATTTT

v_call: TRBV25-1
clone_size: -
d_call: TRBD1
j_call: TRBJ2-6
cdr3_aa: CASSPMGVGDRSSGANVLTF
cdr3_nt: TGTGCCAGCAGCCCGATGGGAGTAGGGGACAGGAGCTCTGGGGCCAACGTCCTGACTTTC

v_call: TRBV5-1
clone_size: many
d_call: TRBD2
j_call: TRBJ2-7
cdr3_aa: CASSLAGGSAYEQYF
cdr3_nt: TGCGCCAGCAGCTTAGCGGGAGGCTCGGCCTACGAGCAGTACTTC

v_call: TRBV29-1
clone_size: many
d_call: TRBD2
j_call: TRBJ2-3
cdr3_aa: CSVQGTSGRTTGADTQYF
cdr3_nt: TGCAGCGTTCAAGGGACTAGCGGGAGGACCACAGGGGCAGATACGCAGTATTTT

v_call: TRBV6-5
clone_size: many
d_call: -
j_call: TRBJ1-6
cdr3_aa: CASSPSGGPRSPLHF
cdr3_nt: TGTGCCAGCAGCCCATCGGGCGGCCCCCGTTCACCCCTCCACTTT

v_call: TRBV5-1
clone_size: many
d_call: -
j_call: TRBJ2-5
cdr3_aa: CASSIQETQYF
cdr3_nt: TGCGCCAGCAGCATCCAAGAGACCCAGTACTTC

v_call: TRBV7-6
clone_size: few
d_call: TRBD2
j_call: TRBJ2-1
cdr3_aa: CASSVGTSGSRGGYNEQFF
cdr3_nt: TGTGCCAGCAGCGTCGGGACTAGCGGGAGTAGGGGCGGCTACAATGAGCAGTTCTTC

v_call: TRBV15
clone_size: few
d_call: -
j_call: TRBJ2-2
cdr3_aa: CATSTGGNTGELFF
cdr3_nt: TGTGCCACCAGCACGGGCGGTAACACCGGGGAGCTGTTTTTT

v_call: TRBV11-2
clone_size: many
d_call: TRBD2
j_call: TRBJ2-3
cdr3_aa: CASSLTRTSAMPDTQYF
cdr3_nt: TGTGCCAGCAGCTTAACGAGGACTAGCGCAATGCCAGATACGCAGTATTTT

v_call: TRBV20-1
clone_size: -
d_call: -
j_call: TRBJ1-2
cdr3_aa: CSARDSLFTGTYGYTF
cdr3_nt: TGCAGTGCTAGAGATTCCCTCTTCACAGGGACCTATGGCTACACCTTC

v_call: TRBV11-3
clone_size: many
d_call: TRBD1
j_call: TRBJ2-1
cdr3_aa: CASSSLTGKKDNEQFF
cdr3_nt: TGTGCCAGCAGCTCCCTGACAGGGAAAAAGGACAATGAGCAGTTCTTC

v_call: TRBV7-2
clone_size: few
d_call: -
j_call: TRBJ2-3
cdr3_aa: CASSLGSGLGNTQYF
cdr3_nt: TGTGCCAGCAGCCTCGGGAGCGGCCTCGGGAATACGCAGTATTTT

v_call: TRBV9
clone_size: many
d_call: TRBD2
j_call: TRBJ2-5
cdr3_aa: CASSLGLAGDWETQYF
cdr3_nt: TGTGCCAGCAGCCTCGGACTAGCGGGAGATTGGGAGACCCAGTACTTC

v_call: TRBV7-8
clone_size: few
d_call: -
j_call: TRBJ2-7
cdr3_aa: CASSLVGGQSYEQYF
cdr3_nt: TGTGCCAGCAGCTTAGTGGGGGGGCAGTCCTACGAGCAGTACTTC

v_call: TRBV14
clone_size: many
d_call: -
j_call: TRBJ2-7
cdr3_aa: CASSWGHATSEQYF
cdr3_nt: TGTGCCAGCAGCTGGGGGCACGCCACCTCCGAGCAGTACTTC

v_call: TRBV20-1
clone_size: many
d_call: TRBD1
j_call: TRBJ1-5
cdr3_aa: CSANHGTDSNQPQHF
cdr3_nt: TGCAGTGCTAATCACGGGACAGATAGCAATCAGCCCCAGCATTTT

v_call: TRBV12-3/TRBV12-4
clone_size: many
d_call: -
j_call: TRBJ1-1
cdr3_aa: CASSRVAYTEAFF
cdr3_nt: TGTGCCAGCAGTCGGGTAGCGTACACTGAAGCTTTCTTT

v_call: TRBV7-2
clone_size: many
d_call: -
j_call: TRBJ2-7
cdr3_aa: CASSLATTVAYEQYF
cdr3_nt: TGTGCCAGCAGCTTAGCGACAACCGTCGCCTACGAGCAGTACTTC

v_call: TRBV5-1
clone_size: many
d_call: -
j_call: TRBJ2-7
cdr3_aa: CASSLDGGTYEQYF
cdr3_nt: TGCGCCAGCAGCTTGGATGGGGGGACCTACGAGCAGTACTTC

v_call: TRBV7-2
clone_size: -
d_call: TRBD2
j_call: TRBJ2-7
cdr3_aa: CASSLATSGYEQYF
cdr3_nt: TGTGCCAGCAGCTTAGCTACTAGCGGCTACGAGCAGTACTTC

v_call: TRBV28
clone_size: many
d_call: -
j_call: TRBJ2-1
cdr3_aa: CASSSGGGVHEQFF
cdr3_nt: TGTGCCAGCAGCTCCGGTGGGGGAGTTCATGAGCAGTTCTTC

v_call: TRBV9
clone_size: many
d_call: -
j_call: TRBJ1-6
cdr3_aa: CASSVTDGVNSPLHF
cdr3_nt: TGTGCCAGCAGCGTAACGGACGGGGTTAATTCACCCCTCCACTTT

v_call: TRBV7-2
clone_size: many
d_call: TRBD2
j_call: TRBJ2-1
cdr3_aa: CASSFRGLEPFF
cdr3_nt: TGTGCCAGCAGCTTTCGGGGACTAGAGCCGTTCTTC

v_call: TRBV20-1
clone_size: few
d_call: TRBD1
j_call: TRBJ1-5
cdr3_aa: CSATPGQRNQPQHF
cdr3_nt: TGCAGTGCTACGCCGGGACAGAGGAATCAGCCCCAGCATTTT

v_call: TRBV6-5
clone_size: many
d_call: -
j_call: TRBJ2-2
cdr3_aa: CASSYFMRTLWTGELFF
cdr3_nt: TGTGCCAGCAGTTACTTCATGCGGACCCTGTGGACCGGGGAGCTGTTTTTT

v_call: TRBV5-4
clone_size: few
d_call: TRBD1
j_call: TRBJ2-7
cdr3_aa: CASSRPGQGAYEQYF
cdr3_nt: TGTGCCAGCAGCCGACCGGGACAGGGGGCTTACGAGCAGTACTTC

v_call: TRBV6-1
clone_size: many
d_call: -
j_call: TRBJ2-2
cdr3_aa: CASSPLEVTSSGELFF
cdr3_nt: TGTGCCAGCAGCCCCCTTGAGGTGACTAGTTCCGGGGAGCTGTTTTTT

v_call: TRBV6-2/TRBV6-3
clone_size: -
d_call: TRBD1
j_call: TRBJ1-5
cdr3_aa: CASSYSTGQGAINQPQHF
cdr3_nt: TGTGCCAGCAGTTACTCGACCGGACAGGGGGCAATCAATCAGCCCCAGCATTTT

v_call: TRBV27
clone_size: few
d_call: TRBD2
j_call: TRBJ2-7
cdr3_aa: CASSSYGLGTRGTSGRSYEQYF
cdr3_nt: TGTGCCAGCAGTTCGTACGGCTTGGGGACACGAGGGACTAGCGGGAGATCCTACGAGCAGTACTTC

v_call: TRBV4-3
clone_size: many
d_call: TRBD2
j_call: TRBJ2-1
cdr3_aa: CASSQVLAGGYNEQFF
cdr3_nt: TGCGCCAGCAGCCAAGTGCTAGCGGGAGGATACAATGAGCAGTTCTTC

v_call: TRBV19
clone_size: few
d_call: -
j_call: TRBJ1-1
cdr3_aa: CASSWAGNTEAFF
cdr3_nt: TGTGCCAGTAGTTGGGCGGGGAACACTGAAGCTTTCTTT

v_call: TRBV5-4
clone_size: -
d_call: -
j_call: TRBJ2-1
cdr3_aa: CASSLTRTMTNEQFF
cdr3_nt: TGTGCCAGCAGCTTAACCAGGACTATGACAAATGAGCAGTTCTTC

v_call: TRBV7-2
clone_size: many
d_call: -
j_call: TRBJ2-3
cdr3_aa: CASSLVQGPDTQYF
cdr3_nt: TGTGCCAGCAGCTTAGTACAGGGACCAGATACGCAGTATTTT

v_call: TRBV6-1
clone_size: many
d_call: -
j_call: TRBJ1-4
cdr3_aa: CASRAVGTNEKLFF
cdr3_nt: TGTGCCAGCAGGGCCGTCGGAACTAATGAAAAACTGTTTTTT

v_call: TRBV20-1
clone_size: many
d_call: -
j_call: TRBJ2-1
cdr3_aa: CSVRSMRESSYNEQFF
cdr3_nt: TGCAGTGTTCGTAGTATGAGGGAGAGCTCCTACAATGAGCAGTTCTTC

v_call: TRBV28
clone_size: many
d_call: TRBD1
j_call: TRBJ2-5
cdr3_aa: CASSSSGGGQETQYF
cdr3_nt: TGTGCCAGCAGTTCGTCAGGGGGCGGTCAAGAGACCCAGTACTTC

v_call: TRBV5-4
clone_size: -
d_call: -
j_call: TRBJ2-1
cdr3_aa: CASSLAGAEAKQFF
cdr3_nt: TGTGCCAGCAGCTTGGCGGGGGCGGAGGCGAAGCAGTTCTTC

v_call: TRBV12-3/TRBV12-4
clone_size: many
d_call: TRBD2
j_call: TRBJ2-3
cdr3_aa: CASSTGTSSLSTDTQYF
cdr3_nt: TGTGCCAGCAGCACCGGGACTAGCAGTCTTAGCACAGATACGCAGTATTTT

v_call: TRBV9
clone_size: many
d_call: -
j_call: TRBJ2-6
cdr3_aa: CASSYRTDSGANVLTF
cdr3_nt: TGTGCCAGCAGCTATCGGACAGACTCTGGGGCCAACGTCCTGACTTTC

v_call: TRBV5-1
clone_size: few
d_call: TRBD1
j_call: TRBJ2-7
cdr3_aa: CASSLGQGRYEQYF
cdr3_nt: TGCGCCAGCAGCCTCGGACAGGGACGCTACGAGCAGTACTTC

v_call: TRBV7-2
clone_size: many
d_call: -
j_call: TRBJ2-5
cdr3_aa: CASSLETGTQYF
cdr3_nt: TGTGCCAGCAGCTTAGAAACAGGGACCCAGTACTTC

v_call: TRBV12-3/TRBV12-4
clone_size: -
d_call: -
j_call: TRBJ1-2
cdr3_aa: CASTRDKGLIGYTF
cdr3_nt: TGTGCCAGCACCCGCGACAAGGGGTTAATAGGCTACACCTTC